This TCR beta chain was recorded in a study of T cell repertoires in cytomegalovirus infection. Study details: From public TCR beta signatures came an indication of both CMV infection and matching HLA type.

This clonotype has a count of ten or more. Antigen: not known. From the reads, TCRdb called clonotypes with MiXCR, one entry per CDR3 protein. The sample holds 300,000 to 450,000 distinct CDR3 sequences, around 18% seen once. Study-level points and caveats: Cumulated frequencies of public TCR beta families served to identify carriers of CMV plus the relevant HLA.

This receptor was obtained from a human donor in good health (CMV status not recorded). Some clones in this sample may be carry-over from other donors' samples. The specimen was PBMCs.

This chain's CDR3 is CASTAWSNQPQHF. As DNA, the CDR3 is TGTGCCAGCACCGCGTGGAGCAATCAGCCCCAGCATTTT. This rearrangement joins TRBV28 to TRBJ1-5; no reliable D call. The CDR3 contains 13 residues. Trimming took 7 bases from V and 1 from J, leaving 8 bases between them. The germline V gene encodes CDR1 MDHEN and CDR2 SYDVKM.